These 8 T cell receptor beta chains were sequenced from one sample in a study of regulatory T cells in long-lasting Graves disease. Sample time point: newly diagnosed GD, antithyroid drugs for less than 3 months. Researchers made the TCR library from RNA that was extracted from PBMCs. Investigators prepared the TCR beta libraries by applying iRepertoire HTBI primers and Arm-PCR of CDR3 regions. TCRdb called the multiplex PCR reads again in MiXCR, with one record for every CDR3 protein. The sample includes some 500,000 distinct CDR3 sequences, about 16% of them seen just once. These data also featured in a second study, about T cells in Graves' hyperthyroidism and ophthalmopathy.

Here the sequenced sample was peripheral blood mononuclear cells (PBMCs), taken at new diagnosis, from a patient treated with antithyroid drugs. These receptors all stem from a woman aged 40-60 years with Graves disease.

The chain uses TRBV5-1 and TRBJ2-2, with a tentative D call TRBD1 (6 bases). V was pared by 0 bases and J by 0 bases, with 9 bases between. The germline V gene has CDR1 SGHRS and CDR2 YFSETQ. This CDR3 spans 16 amino acids. The CDR3 DNA sequence: TGCGCCAGCAGCTTGGAGGGGGTCGCGAACACCGGGGAGCTGTTTTTT. Translation gives CASSLEGVANTGELFF.

The chain has TRBV7-2 and TRBJ2-5, with 7 bases matching TRBD1. Germline CDR1 is SGHTA and CDR2 is FQGNSA. The junction had 13 bases not matched to a gene; V was cut back by 11 bases and J by 1 base. The CDR3 length is 15 residues. The CDR3 spells CASTSGTAIQETQYF. The DNA of the CDR3 is TGTGCCTCAACTTCCGGGACAGCAATCCAAGAGACCCAGTACTTC.

The V call is TRBV7-3, the J call TRBJ1-6, with no clear D. Germline assignment: CDR1 SGHTA and CDR2 FQGTGA. V lost 0 bases to trimming and J lost 9 bases, with 9 bases between them. The CDR3 loop spans 14 amino acids. The chain's CDR3 is CASSLTYTGSPLHF. DNA of the CDR3: TGTGCCAGCAGCTTAACGTACACGGGTTCACCCCTCCACTTT.

This chain uses TRBV19 with TRBJ2-7; weak D call: TRBD1 (5 bases). The CDR3 contains 13 residues. V shed 3 bases and J shed 3 bases, with 9 bases lying between them. CDR1 is LNHDA and CDR2 is SQIVND in the germline V gene (reference sequence). Written as DNA, the CDR3 is TGTGCCAGTAGTATTAACCAGGGCTACGAGCAGTACTTC. The encoded protein is CASSINQGYEQYF. Drawing the rest from reference TRBV19 and TRBJ2-7, the complete variable domain is DGGITQSPKYLFRKEGQNVTLSCEQNLNHDAMYWYRQDPGQGLRLIYYSQIVNDFQKGDIAEGYSVSREKKESFPLTVTSAQKNPTAFYLCASSINQGYEQYFGPGTRLTVT.

This clonotype was counted only a few times. The chain couples TRBV2 to TRBJ2-4, with 8 bases aligning to TRBD1. This CDR3 comprises 16 residues. V lost 6 bases, J lost 0 bases, and 7 bases stayed unmatched. In germline, CDR1 is SNHLY, CDR2 FYNNEI. In DNA, the CDR3 is TGTGCCAGCAGGAAAGGACAGGGCCTAGCCAAAAACATTCAGTACTTC. It encodes CASRKGQGLAKNIQYF. Supplemented by reference TRBV2 and TRBJ2-4, the full variable domain reads EPEVTQTPSHQVTQMGQEVILRCVPISNHLYFYWYRQILGQKVEFLVSFYNNEISEKSEIFDDQFSVERPDGSNFTLKIRSTKLEDSAMYFCASRKGQGLAKNIQYFGAGTRLSVL.

This clonotype was seen ten or more times. The chain links TRBV19 to TRBJ2-5, with 9 bases aligning to TRBD2. CDR3 length: 15 residues. The V segment lost 7 bases and the J segment 5 bases; nucleotides outside the gene matches: 11. CDR1 is LNHDA and CDR2 is SQIVND in the germline V gene (reference sequence). The CDR3: CASTHAGGIQETQYF. The CDR3 DNA reads as TGTGCCAGTACCCATGCGGGGGGGATTCAGGAGACCCAGTACTTC.

This clonotype came up many times. V gene TRBV28 combines with J gene TRBJ2-7; no reliable D call. Trimming pared 3 bases from V and 3 bases from J, leaving 12 bases between. Germline V gene lookup returns CDR1 MDHEN and CDR2 SYDVKM. This CDR3 spans 14 amino acids. The DNA of the CDR3 is TGTGCCAGCAGTTTCCCCCCCGAGATCTACGAGCAGTACTTC. This codes for CASSFPPEIYEQYF.

This clonotype has at least ten counts. The chain links TRBV20-1 to TRBJ2-7; 9 positions agree with TRBD1. Germline CDR1 reads DFQATT; CDR2 reads SNEGSKA (reference sequence). The J segment lost 3 bases and the V segment lost 0 bases, leaving 6 bases of the junction unmatched. This CDR3 is built from 15 residues. CDR3 sequence reads: CSARDKDRGVYEQYF. CDR3 nucleotides: TGCAGTGCTAGAGATAAGGACAGGGGAGTCTACGAGCAGTACTTC.